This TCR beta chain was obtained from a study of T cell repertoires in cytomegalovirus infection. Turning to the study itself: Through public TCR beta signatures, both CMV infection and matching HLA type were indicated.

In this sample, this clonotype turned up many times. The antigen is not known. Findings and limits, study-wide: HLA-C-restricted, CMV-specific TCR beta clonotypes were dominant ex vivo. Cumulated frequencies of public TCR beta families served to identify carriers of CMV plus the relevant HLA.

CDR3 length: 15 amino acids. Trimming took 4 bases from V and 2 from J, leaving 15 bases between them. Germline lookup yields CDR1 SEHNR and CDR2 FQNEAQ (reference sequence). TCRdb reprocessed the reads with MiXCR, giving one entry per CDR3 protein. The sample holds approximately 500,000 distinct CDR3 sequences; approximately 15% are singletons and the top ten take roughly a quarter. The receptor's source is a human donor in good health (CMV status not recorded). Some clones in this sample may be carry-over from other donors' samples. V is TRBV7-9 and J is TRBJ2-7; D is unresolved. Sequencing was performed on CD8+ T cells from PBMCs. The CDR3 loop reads CASSSTPITTYEQYF. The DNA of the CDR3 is TGTGCCAGCAGCTCCACCCCAATAACCACCTACGAGCAGTACTTC.